These 5 T cell receptor beta chains originate from one sample sequenced in a study of T cell responses to AZD1222 COVID-19 vaccine. The repertoire was sequenced with immunoSEQ multiplex PCR; TCRdb's copy has only in-frame clones and lacks some. The data hold about 180,000 clones, with almost 90% observed a single time. Sequences were derived from peripheral blood, sampled on day 0 of AZD1222 vaccination. The origin of the receptors is an adult in good health.

The rearrangement uses TRBV12-3 or TRBV12-4 and TRBJ2-7, with D hard to call. V was pared by 7 bases and J by 4 bases, with 14 bases between. The CDR3 consists of 13 residues. The CDR3, as DNA: TGTGCCAGCACCACAGAGACCCCGTACGAGCAGTACTTC. This translates into CASTTETPYEQYF.

V and J are TRBV5-1 and TRBJ2-5; D is unclear. Trimming left V 0 bases short and J 4 bases short, with 10 bases between. From germline, CDR1 is SGHRS and CDR2 YFSETQ. The CDR3 extends over 14 amino acids. The CDR3 is CASSLDPMAETQYF. The CDR3 DNA reads as TGCGCCAGCAGCTTGGACCCCATGGCAGAGACCCAGTACTTC.

The J gene is TRBJ2-5, the V gene TRBV21-1; TRBD1 was called by the table and not checked on the DNA. TRBV21-1 is reported as a pseudogene. This CDR3 contains 17 residues. The CDR3 nucleotides read TGTGCCAGCAGCCAAAGAGGGGGACACGGACGCCAAGAGACCCAGTACTTC. Its translation is CASSQRGGHGRQETQYF.

V and J are TRBV2 and TRBJ2-5, with 9 bases matching TRBD1. Germline loops: CDR1 SNHLY, CDR2 FYNNEI. After removal of 6 bases from V and 5 bases from J, the junction contained 7 bases not matched to a gene. The CDR3 totals 14 residues. The CDR3 protein is CASSRQGGTETQYF. Here the CDR3 DNA reads TGTGCCAGCAGCCGACAGGGGGGTACGGAGACCCAGTACTTC.

The rearrangement links TRBV6-5 to TRBJ2-5; tentatively, D is TRBD2 (6 bases). Germline V gene sequence: CDR1 MNHEY, CDR2 SVGAGI. This CDR3 spans 14 amino acids. V lost 0 bases, J lost 5 bases, and 10 bases lay in between. This chain's CDR3 is CASSYSGGTETQYF. The CDR3 DNA sequence: TGTGCCAGCAGTTACTCGGGCGGGACGGAGACCCAGTACTTC.